One sample yielded the 2 T cell receptor beta chains listed below, sequenced in a study of T cell responses to AZD1222 COVID-19 vaccine. The table came from immunoSEQ multiplex PCR; TCRdb's copy has only in-frame clones and leaves some out. The sample lists tens of thousands of clones, about 88% seen once, with about a tenth in the top ten. The sequences come from peripheral blood, collected on day 0 of AZD1222 vaccination. These receptors were collected from an adult in good health.

The genes are TRBV5-4 and TRBJ1-1; D is unresolved. Per the germline V gene, CDR1 is SGHNT and CDR2 is YYREEE (reference sequence). The CDR3 runs to 15 residues. The germline V and J ends were trimmed by 0 bases and 0 bases, with 9 bases remaining between them. CDR3 sequence: CASSLVRGLNTEAFF. The CDR3 bases are TGTGCCAGCAGCTTGGTCCGGGGATTGAACACTGAAGCTTTCTTT.

The rearrangement links TRBV27 to TRBJ2-1, with 10 bases aligning to TRBD2. Per the germline V gene, CDR1 is MNHEY and CDR2 is SMNVEV (reference sequence). The junction had 6 bases not matched to a gene; V was cut back by 3 bases and J by 7 bases. The CDR3 is made up of 15 amino acids. The CDR3 loop is CASSFSGRVVNEQFF. The CDR3 DNA follows: TGTGCCAGCAGTTTCAGCGGGAGGGTGGTGAATGAGCAGTTCTTC.